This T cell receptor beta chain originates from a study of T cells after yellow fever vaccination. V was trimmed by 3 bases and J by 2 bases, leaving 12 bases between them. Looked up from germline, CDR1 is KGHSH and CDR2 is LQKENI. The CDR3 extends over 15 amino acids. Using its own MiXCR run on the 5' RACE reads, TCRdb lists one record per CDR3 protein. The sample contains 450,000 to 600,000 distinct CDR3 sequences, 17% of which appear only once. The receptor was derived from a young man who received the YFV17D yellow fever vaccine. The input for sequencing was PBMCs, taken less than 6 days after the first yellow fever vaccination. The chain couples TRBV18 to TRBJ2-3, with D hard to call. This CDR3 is CASSPGRGVTDTQYF. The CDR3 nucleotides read TGTGCCAGCTCACCCGGTAGAGGTGTCACAGATACGCAGTATTTT.